These 30 T cell receptor beta chains came from one sample sequenced in a study of cytomegalovirus exposure and HLA in healthy donors. PCR employed 60 Vbeta and 13 Jbeta primers. Generated by immunoSEQ multiplex PCR, the TCRdb table keeps only in-frame clones and is missing some. The repertoire has tens of thousands of clones, just under 85% of them found once; the top ten carry 2.9%. The material sequenced was PBMCs. The receptors here all came from a man aged 45-60 years in good health and CMV-seronegative.

This chain joins TRBV6-4 and TRBJ2-3; D possibly corresponds to TRBD2 (6 bases). The CDR3 consists of 15 residues. Germline V gene lookup returns CDR1 MRHNA and CDR2 SNTAGT. Between the trimmed V and J ends, which lost 3 bases and 0 bases, there was a span of 10 bases. For the CDR3, the DNA is TGTGCCAGCAGTGAGGCGGGACTCAGCACAGATACGCAGTATTTT. Encoded protein: CASSEAGLSTDTQYF.

The rearrangement joins TRBV6-4 to TRBJ2-2; D gene uncertain. This CDR3 is built from 11 residues. CDR1 is MRHNA, CDR2 SNTAGT, per germline. V shed 7 bases and J shed 13 bases, with 13 bases lying between them. DNA for the CDR3: TGTGCCAGCATTCGACATGTTTCGCTGTTTTTT. The encoded protein is CASIRHVSLFF.

This sequence joins TRBV11-2 and TRBJ1-1; D perhaps matches TRBD1 (6 bases). Germline loops: CDR1 SGHAT, CDR2 FQNNGV. The CDR3 runs to 14 residues. V was trimmed by 4 bases and J by 1 base, leaving 10 bases between them. In DNA form, the CDR3 reads TGTGCCAGCAGCTCCGGACAGTCGAACACTGAAGCTTTCTTT. Translating it yields CASSSGQSNTEAFF.

This clone occurred a few times. The V and J genes are TRBV2 and TRBJ1-5; D gene uncertain. Trimming pared 6 bases from V and 4 bases from J, leaving 13 bases between. Germline V gene data show CDR1 as SNHLY and CDR2 as FYNNEI. The CDR3 runs 14 residues. CDR3 nucleotide sequence: TGTGCCAGCAGCACGGGTGAACTGAATCAGCCCCAGCATTTT. Its protein is CASSTGELNQPQHF.

The chain recombines TRBV4-3 with TRBJ1-6, with 8 bases that match TRBD1. With V trimmed by 1 base and J by 7 bases, 12 bases remained unmatched. The CDR3 sequence is 18 residues long. In germline, CDR1 is LGHNA, CDR2 YSLEER. The CDR3 sequence: CASSQGGAGRTGNSPLHF. In DNA, the CDR3 is TGCGCCAGCAGCCAAGGAGGGGCCGGCAGGACAGGGAATTCACCCCTCCACTTT.

This clone was seen a few times. The J gene is TRBJ1-2, the V gene TRBV28, with 9 bases identical to TRBD1. The CDR3 contains 18 residues. Per the germline V gene, CDR1 is MDHEN and CDR2 is SYDVKM. With 3 bases clipped from V and 2 bases from J, the junction kept 13 bases outside the gene matches. CDR3 sequence (DNA): TGTGCCAGCAGTTTGGATAGGGACAGGGTCTGGGGGAACTATGGCTACACCTTC. As protein: CASSLDRDRVWGNYGYTF.

This chain uses TRBV5-4 with TRBJ2-2; 9 bases are shared with TRBD2. V trimming: 4 bases; J trimming: 4 bases; junction bases outside the gene matches: 14. This CDR3 contains 18 residues. Germline CDR1 and CDR2: SGHNT and YYREEE (reference sequence). The CDR3 region is CASSKQPGLAFITGELFF. CDR3 coding DNA: TGTGCCAGCAGCAAACAACCGGGACTAGCCTTCATCACCGGGGAGCTGTTTTTT.

The chain combines TRBV9 with TRBJ1-5; D is uncertain. CDR3 length equals 15 residues. The V end lost 4 bases, the J end lost 7 bases, and 18 bases lay between the germline ends. Germline loops: CDR1 SGDLS, CDR2 YYNGEE. This CDR3 reads CASSLSEGAGQPQHF. As DNA, the CDR3 is TGTGCCAGCAGCTTAAGCGAGGGTGCGGGGCAGCCCCAGCATTTT.

V is TRBV11-2 and J is TRBJ2-1; 8 bases fit TRBD2. The CDR3 length is 17 residues. In germline, CDR1 is SGHAT, CDR2 FQNNGV. After removal of 7 bases from V and 5 bases from J, the junction contained 16 bases not matched to a gene. The CDR3 reads CASITNGGGRFNNEQFF. CDR3 DNA sequence: TGTGCCAGCATCACAAATGGCGGGGGGAGGTTCAACAATGAGCAGTTCTTC.

The chain links TRBV7-3 to TRBJ2-6; D gene ambiguous. Germline V CDR1 and CDR2: SGHTA, FQGTGA. The length of the CDR3 is 14 residues. Trimming cost V 5 bases and J 0 bases, with 5 bases left between them. The CDR3 coding sequence is TGTGCCAGCAGCCAGGTCTCTGGGGCCAACGTCCTGACTTTC. It specifies CASSQVSGANVLTF.

This chain uses TRBV6-4 with TRBJ2-7, with D tentatively TRBD1 (6 bases). The V end lost 6 bases, the J end lost 2 bases, and 20 bases lay between the germline ends. Germline CDR1 is MRHNA and CDR2 is SNTAGT. The CDR3 is 16 residues long. CDR3 nucleotides: TGTGCCAGCAGGCTAGACAGGCCAGGTGGACCCTACGAGCAGTACTTC. It encodes CASRLDRPGGPYEQYF.

The V call is TRBV19, the J call TRBJ1-2; D call uncertain. V lost 3 bases, J lost 4 bases, and 9 bases lay in between. The CDR3 covers 13 residues. The germline V gene encodes CDR1 LNHDA and CDR2 SQIVND (reference sequence). CDR3 region: CASSILQSYGYTF. In DNA, the CDR3 is TGTGCCAGTAGTATTTTACAATCCTATGGCTACACCTTC.

There are a few counts of this clone. The V call is TRBV5-1, the J call TRBJ2-2; 11 nucleotides line up with TRBD1. There are 14 residues in the CDR3. V lost 4 bases, J lost 6 bases, and 2 bases stayed unmatched. Germline V gives CDR1 SGHRS, CDR2 YFSETQ. CDR3 amino acids: CASSPGQGAGELFF. CDR3 in DNA: TGCGCCAGCAGCCCGGGACAGGGGGCCGGGGAGCTGTTTTTT.

The gene calls are TRBV7-7 and TRBJ2-1, with 8 positions matching TRBD1. The V segment lost 5 bases and the J segment 8 bases; nucleotides outside the gene matches: 8. The CDR3 is 14 residues long. CDR1 is SSHAT and CDR2 is FNYEAQ in the germline V gene (reference sequence). In DNA, the CDR3 is TGTGCCAGCAGCGTCGACAGGGGTGGCGATGAGCAGTTCTTC. Protein product: CASSVDRGGDEQFF.

This chain connects TRBV4-2 to TRBJ1-4; 7 bases agree with TRBD1. V was clipped by 0 bases and J by 8 bases; unmatched bases: 6. The germline V gene has CDR1 LGHNA and CDR2 YNFKEQ. The CDR3 is 15 amino acids. The CDR3: CASSQDRQGEEKLFF. In nucleotides, the CDR3 is TGTGCCAGCAGCCAAGATCGCCAGGGGGAGGAAAAACTGTTTTTT.

The chain links TRBV6-1 to TRBJ1-2, with TRBD1 as a possible D gene (5 bases). Trimming removed 7 bases at V and 6 bases at J, with 15 bases between. The CDR3 covers 13 residues. Germline V gene data show CDR1 as MNHNS and CDR2 as SASEGT. The CDR3 reads CASILTVADGYTF. For the CDR3, the DNA is TGTGCCAGCATCCTGACAGTAGCGGATGGCTACACCTTC.

The gene calls are TRBV19 and TRBJ1-5; TRBD1 agrees at 8 bases. The V segment lost 7 bases and the J segment 4 bases; nucleotides outside the gene matches: 6. The CDR3 covers 14 residues. Looked up from germline, CDR1 is LNHDA and CDR2 is SQIVND (reference sequence). The CDR3 DNA sequence: TGTGCCAGTATCGGGGGACAGGCAAATCAGCCCCAGCATTTT. Translated: CASIGGQANQPQHF.

The chain uses TRBV19 and TRBJ1-5; TRBD1 might be the D (5 bases). V shed 1 base and J shed 5 bases, with 15 bases lying between them. In germline, CDR1 is LNHDA, CDR2 SQIVND (reference sequence). The length of the CDR3 is 16 residues. DNA of the CDR3: TGTGCCAGTAGTATAGTTCGGCAGGGTGGGGATCAGCCCCAGCATTTT. As protein: CASSIVRQGGDQPQHF.

The chain carries TRBV9 and TRBJ1-5; maybe TRBD1 (5 bases). Germline loops: CDR1 SGDLS, CDR2 YYNGEE. Trimming shortened V by 3 bases and J by 1 base, and 11 bases separated the two germline ends. This CDR3 spans 15 amino acids. CDR3 in amino acids: CASSASGLSNQPQHF. Here the CDR3 DNA reads TGTGCCAGCAGCGCCTCAGGGCTCAGCAATCAGCCCCAGCATTTT.

The genes are TRBV13 and TRBJ1-5; 9 bases agree with TRBD1. Trimming took 5 bases from V and 6 from J; bases not matched to a gene: 8. The CDR3 runs to 15 residues. Germline V gene sequence: CDR1 PRHDT, CDR2 FYEKMQ (reference sequence). The CDR3 sequence: CASSTGTGKGQPQHF. The CDR3 nucleotides read TGTGCCAGCAGCACAGGGACAGGGAAAGGTCAGCCCCAGCATTTT.

This chain connects TRBV27 to TRBJ1-6; TRBD1 aligns across 7 bases. With 6 bases clipped from V and 7 bases from J, the junction kept 6 bases outside the gene matches. CDR1 and CDR2 from the germline V gene are MNHEY and SMNVEV (reference sequence). The CDR3 length is 14 residues. CDR3 in amino acids: CASSPTGSNSPLHF. The CDR3 bases are TGTGCCAGCAGCCCGACAGGGTCCAATTCACCCCTCCACTTT.

This chain joins TRBV11-1 and TRBJ2-2; no reliable D call. Germline CDR1 is SGHAT and CDR2 is FQDESV (reference sequence). Trimming cost V 3 bases and J 6 bases, with 11 bases left between them. There are 14 residues in the CDR3. The DNA of the CDR3 is TGTGCCAGCAGCTTCGCCCGGGTTTCCGGGGAGCTGTTTTTT. Translation gives CASSFARVSGELFF.

The genes are TRBV19 and TRBJ2-5; perhaps TRBD2 as D (6 bases). The length of the CDR3 is 11 residues. Germline lookup yields CDR1 LNHDA and CDR2 SQIVND (reference sequence). V lost 2 bases and J 10 bases, leaving 8 bases between the germline ends. The CDR3 coding sequence is TGTGCCAGTAGTATATCGGGGGACCAGTACTTC. This translates into CASSISGDQYF.

The chain combines TRBV19 with TRBJ1-6, with D perhaps matching TRBD1 (6 bases). The germline V and J ends were trimmed by 7 bases and 9 bases, with 16 bases remaining between them. This CDR3 has 14 amino acids. The germline V gene has CDR1 LNHDA and CDR2 SQIVND (reference sequence). The CDR3 sequence: CASTPRGWGSPLHF. CDR3 bases: TGTGCCAGTACCCCCAGGGGTTGGGGTTCACCCCTCCACTTT.

This sequence joins TRBV6-5 and TRBJ2-5; TRBD2 might be the D (7 bases). The tail of the sequence fits TRBJ2-7 better, so the J call may be wrong. The CDR3 extends over 14 amino acids. Germline CDR1 and CDR2: MNHEY and SVGAGI. This CDR3 is CASSYGGAGNEQYF. CDR3 nucleotides: TGTGCCAGCAGTTACGGGGGGGCGGGAAACGAGCAGTACTTC.

The J gene is TRBJ2-1, the V gene TRBV7-9, with 8 nucleotides matching TRBD1. After removal of 4 bases from V and 0 bases from J, the junction contained 5 bases not matched to a gene. The germline gives CDR1 SEHNR, CDR2 FQNEAQ (reference sequence). The CDR3 spans 16 residues. CDR3 bases: TGTGCCAGCAGCTCGACAGGGGCCAGCTCCTACAATGAGCAGTTCTTC. This gives the protein CASSSTGASSYNEQFF.

This clone occurred once. The genes are TRBV7-9 and TRBJ1-4; possible D gene TRBD1, 6 bases. V lost 5 bases and J lost 5, with 18 bases in between. This CDR3 region has 16 residues. From germline, CDR1 is SEHNR and CDR2 FQNEAQ (reference sequence). This CDR3 is CASSPTGGPLNEKLFF. DNA for the CDR3: TGTGCCAGCAGCCCGACGGGGGGCCCTCTCAATGAAAAACTGTTTTTT.

This sequence joins TRBV29-1 and TRBJ2-1, with TRBD2 matching over 10 bases. V dropped 0 bases and J dropped 4; count of bases not matched to a gene: 3. The CDR3 extends over 15 amino acids. Germline CDR1 SQVTM, CDR2 ANQGSEA. Here the CDR3 DNA reads TGCAGCGTTGAAGATCAAGCGGGGGGGTACAATGAGCAGTTCTTC. Amino acid sequence: CSVEDQAGGYNEQFF.

This clone was recorded a few times. The gene calls are TRBV6-6 and TRBJ2-2, with D possibly being TRBD2 (6 bases). CDR3 length: 12 amino acids. Trimming left V 11 bases short and J 5 bases short, with 12 bases between. Germline assignment: CDR1 MNHNY and CDR2 SVGAGI (reference sequence). The CDR3 DNA reads as TGTGCCGCCCGCCGGGGGACCGGGGAGCTGTTTTTT. Its protein is CAARRGTGELFF.

This clone appeared a few times. The chain recombines TRBV4-1 with TRBJ1-3, with TRBD1 matching over 10 bases. This CDR3 region has 16 residues. V was clipped by 3 bases and J by 4 bases; unmatched bases: 6. CDR1 is MGHRA and CDR2 is YSYEKL in the germline V gene. The CDR3: CASSQHGTGAGNTIYF. The CDR3 region has the DNA TGCGCCAGCAGCCAGCATGGGACAGGGGCAGGAAACACCATATATTTT.